Shown below are 21 T cell receptor beta chains from a single sample sequenced in a study of blood T cell repertoires in COVID-19. The method was immunoSEQ multiplex PCR; TCRdb's version includes in-frame clones alone and lacks a portion of them. The sample records about 190,000 clones, roughly 90% being singletons. Sequencing used peripheral blood. The receptor set was obtained from a man over 45 with acute or convalescent COVID-19.

The chain combines TRBV5-4 with TRBJ1-1, with no clear D. The CDR3 loop spans 12 amino acids. Germline lookup yields CDR1 SGHNT and CDR2 YYREEE (reference sequence). Trimming left V 5 bases short and J 7 bases short, with 12 bases between. CDR3 DNA sequence: TGTGCCAGCAGTTCCTTCGGACTTGAAGCTTTCTTT. Amino acid sequence: CASSSFGLEAFF. Complete variable domain (other parts from reference TRBV5-4 and TRBJ1-1): ETGVTQSPTHLIKTRGQQVTLRCSSQSGHNTVSWYQQALGQGPQFIFQYYREEENGRGNFPPRFSGLQFPNYSSELNVNALELDDSALYLCASSSFGLEAFFGQGTRLTVV.

The chain links TRBV29-1 to TRBJ2-1, with D unclear. The CDR3 consists of 13 residues. In germline, CDR1 is SQVTM, CDR2 ANQGSEA. Trimming removed 6 bases at V and 5 bases at J, with 14 bases between. CDR3 protein: CSVQKLGDNEQFF. The CDR3 nucleotides read TGCAGCGTCCAGAAGCTTGGAGACAATGAGCAGTTCTTC.

This clone was detected once. The CDR3 protein is CASSTRDYNTDTQYF. The CDR3 DNA reads TGTGCCAGCAGCACCAGGGACTATAACACAGATACGCAGTATTTT. The chain links TRBV9 to TRBJ2-3, with 7 bases fitting TRBD2. After removal of 4 bases from V and 2 bases from J, the junction contained 7 bases not matched to a gene. The CDR3 totals 15 residues. The germline gives CDR1 SGDLS, CDR2 YYNGEE.

The chain combines TRBV10-3 with TRBJ2-3, with TRBD1 identical over 7 bases. J was trimmed by 0 bases and V by 8 bases; bases with no gene match: 5. The V gene's germline CDR1 is ENHRY and CDR2 SYGVKD. This CDR3 region has 14 residues. CDR3 loop: CAIQDRPSTDTQYF. As DNA, the CDR3 is TGTGCCATCCAGGACAGGCCGAGCACAGATACGCAGTATTTT.

V usage is TRBV6-5 and J usage is TRBJ1-2, with a tentative D call TRBD1 (5 bases). The CDR3 sequence is 13 residues long. V lost 6 bases to trimming and J lost 6 bases, with 14 bases between them. Germline CDR1 is MNHEY and CDR2 is SVGAGI. CDR3 in DNA: TGTGCCAGCAGCCAGGACATGTTGGATGGCTACACCTTC. The encoded protein is CASSQDMLDGYTF.

This clone appeared a single time. The chain couples TRBV27 to TRBJ2-5; D gene uncertain. Germline lookup yields CDR1 MNHEY and CDR2 SMNVEV (reference sequence). The CDR3 runs to 16 residues. V was trimmed by 5 bases and J by 1 base, leaving 17 bases between them. CDR3 in amino acids: CASSHLPTPFQETQYF. DNA of the CDR3: TGTGCCAGCAGTCACTTGCCGACACCGTTCCAAGAGACCCAGTACTTC.

This clone was counted between two and nine times. This chain links TRBV4-2 with TRBJ2-2; TRBD2 aligns across 10 bases. Germline lookup yields CDR1 LGHNA and CDR2 YNFKEQ. This CDR3 has 17 amino acids. The ends lost 0 bases at V and 7 bases at J; junction bases unmatched: 8. The CDR3 sequence is CASSQDASGGDGGELFF. In DNA, the CDR3 is TGTGCCAGCAGCCAAGACGCTAGCGGGGGTGACGGCGGGGAGCTGTTTTTT.

J is TRBJ1-6 and V is TRBV28; 10 positions agree with TRBD1. In germline, CDR1 is MDHEN, CDR2 SYDVKM. V lost 6 bases, J lost 9 bases, and 8 bases stayed unmatched. The CDR3 loop spans 15 amino acids. CDR3 residues: CASSPYGQGGSPLHF. In DNA, the CDR3 is TGTGCCAGCAGCCCCTACGGACAGGGGGGTTCACCCCTCCACTTT.

This clone was counted many times. The chain combines TRBV20-1 with TRBJ1-1; D may be TRBD1 (6 bases). Germline CDR1 and CDR2: DFQATT and SNEGSKA (reference sequence). There are 14 residues in the CDR3. Deletions cut 3 bases from V and 1 base from J, with 12 bases between. As DNA, the CDR3 is TGCAGTGCTAGTGGGGGGCGAGGGAACACTGAAGCTTTCTTT. Amino acids: CSASGGRGNTEAFF.

The rearrangement links TRBV6-2 or TRBV6-3 to TRBJ2-6; weak D call: TRBD1 (6 bases). CDR1 MNHEY and CDR2 SVGEGT come from the germline V gene. Trimming removed 6 bases at V and 0 bases at J, with 18 bases between. This CDR3 comprises 18 residues. CDR3 region: CASSNRVIGLSGANVLTF. The CDR3 DNA reads TGTGCCAGCAGCAACAGGGTAATTGGACTCTCTGGGGCCAACGTCCTGACTTTC.

This chain links TRBV4-2 with TRBJ1-2; 7 nucleotides align to TRBD1. Germline V gene lookup returns CDR1 LGHNA and CDR2 YNFKEQ. This CDR3 contains 16 residues. The V gene end was trimmed by 3 bases and the J gene end by 2 bases; junction bases not matched to a gene: 9. The CDR3 DNA follows: TGTGCCAGCAGCCAGAGACAGGGCCGGGGGAACTATGGCTACACCTTC. Its translation: CASSQRQGRGNYGYTF.

The rearrangement links TRBV28 to TRBJ1-1; D remains unclear. From germline, CDR1 is MDHEN and CDR2 SYDVKM. V dropped 6 bases and J dropped 3 bases, with 11 bases sitting between them. The CDR3 has 13 residues. CDR3 in amino acids: CASRNQLDTEAFF. The CDR3 coding sequence is TGTGCCAGCAGAAACCAGTTGGACACTGAAGCTTTCTTT.

This clone was seen more than once but under ten times. The chain couples TRBV6-2 or TRBV6-3 to TRBJ2-7; TRBD1 is a possible D gene (5 bases). The CDR3 sequence is 12 residues long. Germline V gene data show CDR1 as MNHEY and CDR2 as SVGEGT. Trimming took 5 bases from V and 6 from J, leaving 11 bases between them. CDR3 loop: CASSVTGFEQYV. The CDR3 region has the DNA TGTGCCAGCAGTGTCACAGGTTTCGAGCAGTACGTC.

The V gene is TRBV7-9, the J gene TRBJ2-1, with 14 nucleotides matching TRBD2. The J segment lost 6 bases and the V segment lost 4 bases, leaving 14 bases of the junction unmatched. The CDR3 loop spans 19 amino acids. Germline assignment: CDR1 SEHNR and CDR2 FQNEAQ (reference sequence). CDR3: CASSSLGGRLAGGFNEQFF. CDR3 nucleotide sequence: TGTGCCAGCAGCTCATTGGGCGGGAGACTAGCGGGGGGGTTCAATGAGCAGTTCTTC.

The V gene is TRBV2, the J gene TRBJ1-3; 9 nucleotides line up with TRBD1. V lost 9 bases, J lost 3 bases, and 6 bases stayed unmatched. The CDR3 contains 14 residues. Germline values: CDR1 SNHLY, CDR2 FYNNEI. The CDR3 DNA reads as TGTGCCAGTTCACAGGGGGCGCTTGGAAACACCATATATTTT. Translation: CASSQGALGNTIYF.

The rearrangement uses TRBV19 and TRBJ2-5, with D maybe TRBD2 (5 bases). This CDR3 has 13 amino acids. Germline CDR1 reads LNHDA; CDR2 reads SQIVND (reference sequence). The germline V and J ends were trimmed by 5 bases and 2 bases, with 9 bases remaining between them. The CDR3 nucleotides are TGTGCCAGTAGTGTCGGACTGCAAGAGACCCAGTACTTC. Protein: CASSVGLQETQYF.

The J gene is TRBJ2-7, the V gene TRBV5-1; 7 nucleotides agree with TRBD1. V shed 0 bases and J 7 bases; nucleotides not matched to a gene: 4. The CDR3 extends over 13 amino acids. Germline-derived CDR1 and CDR2 are SGHRS and YFSETQ. CDR3 sequence reads: CASSLGQGREQYF. CDR3 nucleotide sequence: TGCGCCAGCAGCTTGGGACAGGGTCGGGAGCAGTACTTC.

The chain joins TRBV10-1 to TRBJ1-3; weak D call: TRBD1 (6 bases). CDR1 WNHNN and CDR2 SYGVQD come from the germline V gene (reference sequence). CDR3 length: 14 amino acids. With 7 bases removed from V and 0 bases from J, the gap between germline ends came to 10 bases. The DNA of the CDR3 is TGCGCCAGCATACAGGGCATCTCTGGAAACACCATATATTTT. This codes for CASIQGISGNTIYF.

The V call is TRBV5-1, the J call TRBJ2-1; TRBD2 is a possible D gene (5 bases). This CDR3 spans 15 amino acids. CDR1 and CDR2 (germline): SGHRS, YFSETQ. The V and J ends lost 0 bases and 0 bases respectively, with 7 bases between them. The CDR3: CASSLGLTSYNEQFF. The CDR3, as DNA: TGCGCCAGCAGCTTGGGACTAACCTCCTACAATGAGCAGTTCTTC.

This sequence joins TRBV7-9 and TRBJ1-4, with 8 bases that match TRBD1. The germline CDR1 and CDR2 sequences are SEHNR and FQNEAQ (reference sequence). The J segment lost 4 bases and the V segment lost 1 base, leaving 5 bases of the junction unmatched. The CDR3 covers 16 residues. CDR3 DNA sequence: TGTGCCAGCAGCTTAGAGACGACAGGGGTTAATGAAAAACTGTTTTTT. It encodes CASSLETTGVNEKLFF.

V gene TRBV25-1 combines with J gene TRBJ1-1; perhaps TRBD1 as D (6 bases). Germline V lookup: CDR1 MGHDK, CDR2 SYGVNS. Trimming cost V 3 bases and J 6 bases, with 11 bases left between them. The CDR3 has 13 residues. The DNA for the CDR3 is TGTGCCAGCAGTGACCGTTGGACAGCTGAAGCTTTCTTT. It codes for CASSDRWTAEAFF.